The rows below give T cell receptor beta chains drawn from one sample of a study of cytomegalovirus exposure and HLA in healthy donors. Using immunoSEQ multiplex PCR, the repertoire was profiled, and TCRdb retains in-frame clones only, with some absent. Of about 140,000 clones listed, about 76% are singletons. Sequenced input: PBMCs. Receptor source: a woman between 40 and 55 years old in good health and CMV-seronegative. Each CDR3 is given with its conserved first and last residue. Fields, in order: D gene, J gene, V gene, clone size, CDR3 protein, CDR3 DNA. The D gene is left open where the match is weak. Rows give clone size only sometimes, using once, few, many, or a class for an expanded clone.

>TRBD2|TRBJ2-7|TRBV6-6|-
CASSKGLEAGEQYF
TGTGCCAGCAGCAAGGGACTAGAGGCGGGTGAGCAGTACTTC
>TRBD2|TRBJ2-1|TRBV18|few
CASSPDRGAYNEQFF
TGTGCCAGCTCACCGGACCGGGGGGCCTACAATGAGCAGTTCTTC
>-|TRBJ2-2|TRBV4-2|-
CASSQDWGTSNTGELFF
TGTGCCAGCAGCCAAGATTGGGGGACAAGTAACACCGGGGAGCTGTTTTTT
>-|TRBJ1-1|TRBV27|-
CASSPPSGSEAFF
TGTGCCAGCAGTCCCCCATCGGGTAGTGAAGCTTTCTTT
>TRBD1|TRBJ1-2|TRBV7-2|-
CASSPRTGREGYTF
TGTGCCAGCAGCCCTCGGACAGGGCGGGAAGGCTACACCTTC
>-|TRBJ1-1|TRBV4-2|-
CASSQDIPSDTEAFF
TGTGCCAGCAGCCAAGATATCCCCAGCGACACTGAAGCTTTCTTT
>-|TRBJ1-3|TRBV10-3|-
CAIRPGDPRSSSGNTIYF
TGTGCCATCAGGCCCGGGGATCCAAGATCGAGCTCTGGAAACACCATATATTTT
>-|TRBJ2-2|TRBV10-3|-
CAISESTQHTGELFF
TGTGCCATCAGTGAGTCGACACAGCACACCGGGGAGCTGTTTTTT
>-|TRBJ2-1|TRBV29-1|few
CSADSGEYNEQFF
TGCAGCGCTGATTCAGGGGAATACAATGAGCAGTTCTTC
>TRBD1|TRBJ2-2|TRBV6-5|-
CATKTGAAGELFF
TGTGCCACCAAGACAGGGGCCGCCGGGGAGCTGTTTTTT
>TRBD1|TRBJ2-3|TRBV6-1|-
CASKMGQGGPDTQYF
TGTGCCAGCAAGATGGGACAGGGAGGCCCGGATACGCAGTATTTT
>TRBD2|TRBJ2-3|TRBV4-1|-
CASSLWERGSTDTQYF
TGCGCCAGCAGCCTTTGGGAGCGGGGGAGCACAGATACGCAGTATTTT
>-|TRBJ2-5|TRBV5-4|-
CASSLTNRETQYF
TGTGCCAGCAGCTTGACGAACAGAGAGACCCAGTACTTC
>TRBD1|TRBJ1-1|TRBV10-2|-
CASSEPGQRNTEAFF
TGCGCCAGCAGTGAGCCGGGACAGAGGAACACTGAAGCTTTCTTT
>-|TRBJ1-2|TRBV5-1|-
CASSRGPGYGYTF
TGCGCCAGCAGCCGAGGGCCGGGCTATGGCTACACCTTC
>-|TRBJ1-6|TRBV9|-
CASTRDIGSSSPLHF
TGTGCCAGCACTAGGGACATCGGAAGTAGTTCACCCCTCCACTTT
>TRBD1|TRBJ2-1|TRBV2|-
CASGRDRVSEQFF
TGTGCCAGCGGTAGGGACAGGGTCAGTGAGCAGTTCTTC
>TRBD1|TRBJ1-5|TRBV7-9|once
CASSLAGTALGAQHF
TGTGCCAGCAGCTTAGCCGGGACAGCCCTAGGAGCCCAGCATTTT
>-|TRBJ2-7|TRBV13|-
CASSFRSSYEQYF
TGTGCCAGCAGCTTCCGGAGCTCCTACGAGCAGTACTTC
>TRBD1|TRBJ2-2|TRBV6-5|-
CASSWDRVTGELFF
TGTGCCAGCAGTTGGGACAGGGTAACCGGGGAGCTGTTTTTT
>-|TRBJ2-7|TRBV27|-
CASSLGSIREQYF
TGTGCCAGCAGTCTCGGGAGCATACGCGAGCAGTACTTC
>-|TRBJ1-5|TRBV18|-
CASSSQGLSDQPQHF
TGTGCCAGCTCAAGCCAGGGGTTGAGCGATCAGCCCCAGCATTTT
>-|TRBJ2-4|TRBV15|-
CATSRDNGQNFFTKNIQYF
TGTGCCACCAGCAGAGATAACGGACAGAATTTTTTCACCAAAAACATTCAGTACTTC
>TRBD1|TRBJ2-7|TRBV29-1|-
CSVEDPGQGPYEQYF
TGCAGCGTTGAAGATCCGGGACAGGGACCCTACGAGCAGTACTTC
>-|TRBJ2-2|TRBV6-5|-
CASTGGVRVTGELFF
TGTGCCAGCACGGGGGGCGTCCGGGTCACCGGGGAGCTGTTTTTT
>-|TRBJ1-3|TRBV29-1|-
CSVAAGNTIYF
TGCAGCGTTGCCGCTGGAAACACCATATATTTT
>TRBD2|TRBJ2-5|TRBV5-5|-
CASSGGTSGGAGTQYF
TGTGCCAGCAGCGGGGGGACTAGCGGGGGTGCCGGGACCCAGTACTTC
>TRBD1|TRBJ2-2|TRBV2|-
CASSEDRGGRRTGELFF
TGTGCCAGCAGTGAGGACAGGGGGGGACGTCGCACCGGGGAGCTGTTTTTT